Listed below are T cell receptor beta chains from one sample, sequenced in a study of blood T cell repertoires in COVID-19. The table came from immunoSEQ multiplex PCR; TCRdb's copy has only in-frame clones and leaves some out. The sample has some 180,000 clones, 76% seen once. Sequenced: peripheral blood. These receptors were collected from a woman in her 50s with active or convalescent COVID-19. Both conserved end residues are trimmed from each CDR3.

ASSPVAGFYGYT | TRBV18
ASSTAQGSGGDTQY | TRBV19
ASSYSPKGTGYGYT | TRBV6-2/TRBV6-3
AWNRGDSPLH | TRBV30
ASSKIRNSENTEAF | TRBV27
ASSYYPAGVEVNEQF | TRBV6-2/TRBV6-3
ASSVRPGEGELF | TRBV11-2
ASAASVTNTGELF | TRBV9
SVEGQGAYEQY | TRBV29-1
ASSLNAGGETQY | TRBV11-2
ASSLTLNTEAF | TRBV5-1
ASNYIHRVPHEQY | TRBV21-1
ASSGGGFRASYEQY | TRBV28
ASSLGLASGRNTQY | TRBV11-2
ASSSRQGIVEQY | TRBV7-2
ASSQDPATSGGDNEQF | TRBV3-1/TRBV3-2
ASSVGQASYGYT | TRBV9
ASSLSQGVNQPQH | TRBV2
ASRRTGADTGELF | TRBV6-5
ASSEAPYLRQGRFTEAF | TRBV2
AARAGQDDTEAF | TRBV19
ASGRGSDSNSPLH | TRBV5-5
ASRQGPTWADTQY | TRBV19
ASPRSLVNTEAF | TRBV14
ARIGEGARYEQY | TRBV6-4
ASSLPGSLGGTQY | TRBV27
ASSLAGDRAF | TRBV5-5
ASSQGPREAF | TRBV14
ASSHDGGVDTQY | TRBV4-1